Described below is a single TCR beta chain sequence and its context. The sample belongs to a study of blood T cell repertoires in COVID-19. Whole-study context: PBMCs, B-cell-depleted T cells, or T cells provided the cDNA or gDNA that made up the material.

V gave up 2 bases and J gave up 2 bases, with 10 bases separating them. Germline lookup yields CDR1 LGHDT and CDR2 YNNKEL (reference sequence). The length of the CDR3 is 15 residues. TCRdb keeps only in-frame clones here, not all; method: immunoSEQ multiplex PCR. The data hold roughly 97,000 clones, with 90% observed a single time. Sequencing input: peripheral blood. J is TRBJ2-1 and V is TRBV3-1 (or the pseudogene TRBV3-2); D is unclear. The receptor comes from a man aged 55 to 69 with acute or convalescent COVID-19. CDR3 in amino acids: CASSQQHVPYNEQFF. CDR3 DNA: TGTGCCAGCAGCCAACAACATGTCCCCTACAATGAGCAGTTCTTC.